Included here is one TCR beta chain sequence, with context. At the DNA level, this CDR3 is encoded by other sequences in the same sample as well. The sample originates from a study of T cell changes during pregnancy in multiple sclerosis. CDR1 KGHSH and CDR2 LQKENI come from the germline V gene. V shed 1 base, J shed 8 bases, and the junction held 4 bases outside the gene matches. The CDR3 loop spans 13 amino acids. Clones were sequenced by immunoSEQ multiplex PCR, and TCRdb holds only the in-frame ones, with some missing. The table has about 57,000 clones, 92% seen once. This rearrangement joins TRBV18 to TRBJ1-2; 7 nucleotides align to TRBD1. This clonotype originated in a female donor with multiple sclerosis, enrolled in a pregnancy study. The input for sequencing was CD4+ T cells from peripheral blood mononuclear cells, taken in the second trimester of pregnancy. The CDR3 loop reads CASSPQGARGYTF. The CDR3 DNA is TGTGCCAGCTCACCACAGGGGGCGAGAGGCTACACCTTC.